Below, 18 T cell receptor beta chains from the same sample are listed, as sequenced in a study of cytomegalovirus exposure and HLA in healthy donors. The PCR had 60 Vbeta and 13 Jbeta primers. The repertoire was sequenced with immunoSEQ multiplex PCR; TCRdb's copy has only in-frame clones and lacks some. The sample includes over 130,000 clones, nearly 90% of them seen just once. The sample taken for sequencing was PBMCs. These receptors were taken from a woman aged 40-49 years in good health and CMV-seronegative.

The J gene is TRBJ2-7, the V gene TRBV5-1; TRBD1 is a possible D gene (6 bases). Trimming took 3 bases from V and 5 from J, leaving 12 bases between them. CDR3 size: 13 residues. Looked up from germline, CDR1 is SGHRS and CDR2 is YFSETQ. The DNA of the CDR3 is TGCGCCAGCAGCTCGACCAGGGGTAACGAGCAGTACTTC. It specifies CASSSTRGNEQYF.

This rearrangement joins TRBV2 to TRBJ2-1, with no clear D. V was clipped by 5 bases and J by 0 bases, with 11 bases between them. The length of the CDR3 is 15 residues. CDR1 is SNHLY, CDR2 FYNNEI, per germline. In nucleotides, the CDR3 is TGTGCCAGCAGTCCAGAAGCTAGCTCCTACAATGAGCAGTTCTTC. Protein product: CASSPEASSYNEQFF.

The rearrangement links TRBV23-1 to TRBJ1-1; weak D call: TRBD1 (6 bases). TRBV23-1 carries the ORF label, with uncertain function. V lost 2 bases to trimming and J lost 5 bases, with 21 bases between them. This CDR3 has 17 amino acids. CDR3 residues: CASSQKVDRGAGTEAFF. CDR3 nucleotides: TGCGCCAGCAGTCAAAAAGTGGATCGGGGGGCTGGGACTGAAGCTTTCTTT.

V gene TRBV19 combines with J gene TRBJ2-3, with a tentative D call TRBD2 (5 bases). V lost 5 bases to trimming and J lost 4 bases, with 13 bases between them. The CDR3 is made up of 14 amino acids. Germline CDR1 reads LNHDA; CDR2 reads SQIVND (reference sequence). CDR3 region: CASSSAPRADTQYF. The CDR3 DNA is TGTGCCAGTAGTTCGGCCCCGAGGGCAGATACGCAGTATTTT.

The gene calls are TRBV4-1 and TRBJ1-5; D gene uncertain. The CDR3 covers 18 residues. Per the germline V gene, CDR1 is MGHRA and CDR2 is YSYEKL. V was trimmed by 2 bases and J by 5 bases, leaving 22 bases between them. The CDR3: CASSQFTSVVQLHQPQHF. CDR3 nucleotide sequence: TGCGCCAGCAGCCAATTTACGTCAGTCGTCCAACTACATCAGCCCCAGCATTTT.

In this sample, this clone turned up a few times. The V and J genes are TRBV5-1 and TRBJ2-3; unclear D gene. Germline CDR1 and CDR2: SGHRS and YFSETQ. The CDR3 length is 13 residues. Trimming took off 2 bases at V and 0 bases at J, with 4 bases between the two ends. As DNA, the CDR3 is TGCGCCAGCAGCTTCCTGAGCACAGATACGCAGTATTTT. This translates into CASSFLSTDTQYF.

This clone was counted between two and nine times. CDR3 amino acids: CSAITGYGYTF. The CDR3 region has the DNA TGCAGCGCCATTACAGGGTATGGCTACACCTTC. The rearrangement uses TRBV29-1 and TRBJ1-2, with a tentative D call TRBD1 (6 bases). CDR3 length: 11 amino acids. Trimming shortened V by 7 bases and J by 5 bases, and 11 bases separated the two germline ends. Germline values: CDR1 SQVTM, CDR2 ANQGSEA.

This chain links TRBV5-1 with TRBJ2-7, with TRBD2 matching over 10 bases. Germline CDR1 reads SGHRS; CDR2 reads YFSETQ. J lost 6 bases, V lost 5 bases, and 8 bases had no gene match. The CDR3 spans 14 residues. The CDR3 coding sequence is TGCGCCAGCAGACGAGCGGGAGGGCCAATCGAGCAGTACTTC. The encoded protein is CASRRAGGPIEQYF. The entire variable domain, with the rest obtained from reference TRBV5-1 and TRBJ2-7, is as follows: KAGVTQTPRYLIKTRGQQVTLSCSPISGHRSVSWYQQTPGQGLQFLFEYFSETQRNKGNFPGRFSGRQFSNSRSEMNVSTLELGDSALYLCASRRAGGPIEQYFGPGTRLTVT.

The chain links TRBV10-3 to TRBJ2-1; 12 bases are a match to TRBD2. V was clipped by 7 bases and J by 8 bases; unmatched bases: 6. The CDR3 is 14 residues long. Per germline, CDR1 ENHRY and CDR2 SYGVKD. CDR3 protein: CAITGLAGKDEQFF. CDR3 in DNA: TGTGCCATCACTGGACTAGCGGGAAAAGATGAGCAGTTCTTC.

The chain joins TRBV19 to TRBJ1-4; TRBD1 aligns across 7 bases. After removal of 8 bases from V and 8 bases from J, the junction contained 11 bases not matched to a gene. Germline-derived CDR1 and CDR2 are LNHDA and SQIVND (reference sequence). The length of the CDR3 is 14 residues. For the CDR3, the DNA is TGTGCCAGTGGTCGACAGGGCATAGGGGAAAAACTGTTTTTT. Translated, it gives CASGRQGIGEKLFF.

This clone was seen once. V usage is TRBV10-3 and J usage is TRBJ1-3, with TRBD1 matching over 9 bases. V lost 6 bases, J lost 0 bases, and 6 bases stayed unmatched. The CDR3 is made up of 16 amino acids. Germline V gene sequence: CDR1 ENHRY, CDR2 SYGVKD. In nucleotides, the CDR3 is TGTGCCATCAGGGTACAGGGGGCAGCCTCTGGAAACACCATATATTTT. This encodes CAIRVQGAASGNTIYF.

This sequence joins TRBV7-2 and TRBJ2-1; possibly TRBD2 for D (6 bases). V gave up 0 bases and J gave up 9 bases, with 15 bases separating them. CDR1 and CDR2 (germline): SGHTA, FQGNSA. The CDR3 extends over 15 amino acids. The CDR3 bases are TGTGCCAGCAGCTTAGCGAGGGACTTCTTCAGTGAGCAGTTCTTC. Its translation is CASSLARDFFSEQFF.

The rearrangement links TRBV28 to TRBJ1-1; tentative D call: TRBD1 (5 bases). The CDR3 has 14 amino acids. V was shortened by 8 bases and J by 4 bases, with 17 bases between the two germline ends. Per germline, CDR1 MDHEN and CDR2 SYDVKM. This CDR3 is CASLPGGYSTEAFF. CDR3 coding DNA: TGTGCCAGCCTGCCCGGGGGGTATAGCACTGAAGCTTTCTTT.

The V and J genes are TRBV9 and TRBJ2-5; 8 positions agree with TRBD2. V dropped 3 bases and J dropped 4; count of bases not matched to a gene: 8. The germline gives CDR1 SGDLS, CDR2 YYNGEE. This CDR3 is 15 amino acids long. CDR3 nucleotide sequence: TGTGCCAGCAGCGGGACAGCGGGAGTAGGAGAGACCCAGTACTTC. This encodes CASSGTAGVGETQYF.

In DNA, the CDR3 is TGTGCCAGCAGCACTCCGGAGGGACGGCAGGGTCACGAGCAGTACTTC. It encodes CASSTPEGRQGHEQYF. The V call is TRBV21-1, the J call TRBJ2-7; TRBD2 reflects the table's D call only, with no check against the DNA. TRBV21-1 is a pseudogene locus. CDR3 size: 16 residues.

This chain links TRBV11-3 with TRBJ2-7; 9 nucleotides agree with TRBD1. Germline V CDR1 and CDR2: SGHNT, YENEEA. V lost 7 bases and J lost 0; bases outside the gene matches: 7. The CDR3 has 15 residues. The CDR3 region has the DNA TGTGCCAGCACCACGACAGGGGGTTCCTCCTACGAGCAGTACTTC. Residues: CASTTTGGSSYEQYF.

This chain connects TRBV7-9 to TRBJ2-5, with 8 bases aligning to TRBD2. V shed 0 bases, J shed 6 bases, and the junction held 3 bases outside the gene matches. The CDR3 extends over 14 amino acids. The germline V gene encodes CDR1 SEHNR and CDR2 FQNEAQ (reference sequence). CDR3 nucleotides: TGTGCCAGCAGCTTAGCCAGCGGGAGCAAGACCCAGTACTTC. Encoded protein: CASSLASGSKTQYF.

This chain uses TRBV18 with TRBJ1-2; a possible D gene is TRBD1 (6 bases). CDR1 and CDR2 (germline): KGHSH, LQKENI. The V and J ends lost 4 bases and 4 bases respectively, with 10 bases between them. This CDR3 is 13 amino acids long. The CDR3 nucleotides are TGTGCCAGCTCACACAGGGAGAGCTATGGCTACACCTTC. Translating it yields CASSHRESYGYTF.